The clone carrying this TCR beta chain was picked up a small number of times. The antigen remains undetermined. The CDR3 is 15 amino acids. The ends lost 5 bases at V and 2 bases at J; junction bases unmatched: 6. In germline, CDR1 is MNHNS, CDR2 SASEGT. Profiling that covered TCR beta VDJ and CDR3 relied on genomic DNA as its template. TCRdb reprocessed the reads with MiXCR, giving one entry per CDR3 protein. Here the sample spans under 500,000 distinct CDR3 sequences, approximately 33% being singletons. The data are from a study of CD8+CD57+ T cells in acquired aplastic anemia. Across the whole study: The mean DNA yield obtained from sorted CD4+ and CD8+ cells came to approximately 3.2 ug.

Whoever was chosen for sequencing had shown CD8+CD57+ cell expansion by flow cytometry. There were no patients without severe acquired aplastic anemia. Patients had received no therapy at the time of blood sampling. Study-wide results and caveats: Simpson's diversity of CD8+ cells was not significantly different in patients compared with controls.

The TCR sequence derives from a human donor with aplastic anemia. The rearrangement joins TRBV6-1 to TRBJ2-3; TRBD2 matches at 8 bases. Sequenced: sorted CD4+, CD8+, or CD8+CD57+ T cells (not recorded which) from PBMCs. The DNA of the CDR3 is TGTGCCAGCAGTCCTGGGACTAGGGACACAGATACGCAGTATTTT. Translation: CASSPGTRDTDTQYF.